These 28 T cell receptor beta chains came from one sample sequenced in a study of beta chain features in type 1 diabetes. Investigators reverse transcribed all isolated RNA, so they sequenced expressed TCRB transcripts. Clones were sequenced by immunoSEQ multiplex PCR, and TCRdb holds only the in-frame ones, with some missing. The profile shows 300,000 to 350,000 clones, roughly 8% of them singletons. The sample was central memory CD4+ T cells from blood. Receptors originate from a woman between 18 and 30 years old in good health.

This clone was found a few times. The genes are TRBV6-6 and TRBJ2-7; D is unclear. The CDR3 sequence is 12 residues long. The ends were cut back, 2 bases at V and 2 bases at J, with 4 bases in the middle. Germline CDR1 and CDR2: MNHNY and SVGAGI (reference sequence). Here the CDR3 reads CASSYGPYEQYF. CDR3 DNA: TGTGCCAGCAGTTACGGTCCCTACGAGCAGTACTTC.

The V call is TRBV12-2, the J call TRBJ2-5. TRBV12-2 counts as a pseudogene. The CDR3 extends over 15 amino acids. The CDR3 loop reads CASRLAGGLQETQYF. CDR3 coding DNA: TGTGCAAGTCGCTTAGCGGGGGGCCTACAAGAGACCCAGTACTTC.

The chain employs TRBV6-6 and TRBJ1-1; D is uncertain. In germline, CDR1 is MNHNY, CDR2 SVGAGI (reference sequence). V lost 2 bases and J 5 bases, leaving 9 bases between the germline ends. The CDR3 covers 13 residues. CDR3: CASSYGGRTEAFF. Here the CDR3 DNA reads TGTGCCAGCAGTTACGGAGGGAGGACTGAAGCTTTCTTT.

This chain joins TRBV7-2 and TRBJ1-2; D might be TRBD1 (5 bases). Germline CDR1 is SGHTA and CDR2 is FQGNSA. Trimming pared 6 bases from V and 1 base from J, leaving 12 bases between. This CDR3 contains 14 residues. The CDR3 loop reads CASRLKTDNYGYTF. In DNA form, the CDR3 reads TGTGCCAGCAGACTCAAGACAGATAACTATGGCTACACCTTC.

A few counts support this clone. The CDR3 reads CASSPPFPSNEQFF. CDR3 DNA sequence: TGTGCCAGCTCACCACCTTTTCCTAGTAATGAGCAGTTCTTC. This chain joins TRBV18 and TRBJ2-1; no firm D call. Trimming removed 0 bases from V and 7 bases from J, with 10 bases in between. CDR1 is KGHSH, CDR2 LQKENI, per germline. The CDR3 runs to 14 residues.

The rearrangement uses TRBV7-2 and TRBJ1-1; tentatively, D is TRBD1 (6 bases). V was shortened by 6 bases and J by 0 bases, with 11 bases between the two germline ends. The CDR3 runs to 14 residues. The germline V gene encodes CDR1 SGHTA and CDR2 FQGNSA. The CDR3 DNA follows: TGTGCCAGCAGACCAGGGGTCCTGAACACTGAAGCTTTCTTT. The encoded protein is CASRPGVLNTEAFF.

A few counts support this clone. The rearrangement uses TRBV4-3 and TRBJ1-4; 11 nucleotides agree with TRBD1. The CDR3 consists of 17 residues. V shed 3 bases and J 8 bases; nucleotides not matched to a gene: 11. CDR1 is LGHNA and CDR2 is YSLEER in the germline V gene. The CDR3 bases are TGCGCCAGCAGCCAGGAGGTCTCCGGGACAGGGGGGGAAAAACTGTTTTTT. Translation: CASSQEVSGTGGEKLFF.

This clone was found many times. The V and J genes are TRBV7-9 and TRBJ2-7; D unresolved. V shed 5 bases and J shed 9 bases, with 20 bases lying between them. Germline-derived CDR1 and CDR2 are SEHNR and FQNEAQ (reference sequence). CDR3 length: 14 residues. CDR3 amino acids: CASSHQRPPLGQYF. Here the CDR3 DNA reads TGTGCCAGCAGCCATCAACGGCCCCCCCTGGGGCAGTACTTC.

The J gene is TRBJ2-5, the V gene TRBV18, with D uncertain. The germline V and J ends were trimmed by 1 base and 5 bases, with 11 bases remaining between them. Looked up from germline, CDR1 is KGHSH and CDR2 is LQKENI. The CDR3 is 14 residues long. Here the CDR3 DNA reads TGTGCCAGCTCACCACGTACTGAAACTGAGACCCAGTACTTC. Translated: CASSPRTETETQYF.

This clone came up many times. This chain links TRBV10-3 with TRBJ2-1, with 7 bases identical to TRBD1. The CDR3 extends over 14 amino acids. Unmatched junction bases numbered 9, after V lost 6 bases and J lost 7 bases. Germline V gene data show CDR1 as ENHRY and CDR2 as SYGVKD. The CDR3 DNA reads TGTGCCATCAGAACAGGGGTCGAGGTGAATGAGCAGTTCTTC. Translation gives CAIRTGVEVNEQFF.

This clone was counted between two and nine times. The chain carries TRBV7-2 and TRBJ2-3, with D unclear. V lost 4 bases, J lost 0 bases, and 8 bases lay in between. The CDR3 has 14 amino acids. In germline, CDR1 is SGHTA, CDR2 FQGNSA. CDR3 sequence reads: CASSSQSSTDTQYF. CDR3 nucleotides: TGTGCCAGCAGCTCGCAATCTAGCACAGATACGCAGTATTTT.

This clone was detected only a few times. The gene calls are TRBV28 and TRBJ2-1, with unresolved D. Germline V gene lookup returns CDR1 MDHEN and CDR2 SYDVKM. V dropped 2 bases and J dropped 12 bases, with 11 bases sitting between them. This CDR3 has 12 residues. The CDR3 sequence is CASSLLNQRQFF. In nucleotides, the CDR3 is TGTGCCAGCAGTTTACTCAACCAACGGCAGTTCTTC.

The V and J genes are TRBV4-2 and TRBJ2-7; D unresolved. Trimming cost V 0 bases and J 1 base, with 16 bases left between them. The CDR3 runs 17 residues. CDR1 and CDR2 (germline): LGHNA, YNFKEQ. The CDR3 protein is CASSQDVAGVGSYEQYF. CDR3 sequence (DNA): TGTGCCAGCAGCCAAGATGTAGCCGGAGTCGGGTCCTACGAGCAGTACTTC.

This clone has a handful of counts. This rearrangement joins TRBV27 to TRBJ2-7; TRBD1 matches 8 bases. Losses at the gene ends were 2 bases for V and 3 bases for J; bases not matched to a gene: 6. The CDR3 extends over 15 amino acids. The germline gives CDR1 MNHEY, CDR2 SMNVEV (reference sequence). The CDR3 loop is CASSLHWDRRYEQYF. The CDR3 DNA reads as TGTGCCAGCAGTTTACATTGGGACAGGCGCTACGAGCAGTACTTC.

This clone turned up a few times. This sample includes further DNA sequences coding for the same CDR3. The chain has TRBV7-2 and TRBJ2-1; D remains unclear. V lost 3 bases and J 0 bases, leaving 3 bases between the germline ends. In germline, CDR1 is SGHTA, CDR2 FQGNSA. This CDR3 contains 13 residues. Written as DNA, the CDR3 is TGTGCCAGCAGCTTGAGCTCCTACAATGAGCAGTTCTTC. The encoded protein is CASSLSSYNEQFF.

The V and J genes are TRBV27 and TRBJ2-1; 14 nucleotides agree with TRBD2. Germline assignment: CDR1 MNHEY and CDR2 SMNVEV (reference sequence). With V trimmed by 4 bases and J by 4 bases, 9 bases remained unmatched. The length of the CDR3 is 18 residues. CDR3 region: CASSSTTSGRANYNEQFF. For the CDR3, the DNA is TGTGCCAGCAGTTCCACGACTAGCGGGAGGGCCAATTACAATGAGCAGTTCTTC.

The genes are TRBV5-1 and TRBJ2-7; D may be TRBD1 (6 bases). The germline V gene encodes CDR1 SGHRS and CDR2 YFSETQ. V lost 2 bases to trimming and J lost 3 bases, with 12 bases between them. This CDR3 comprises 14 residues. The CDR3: CASSFGQGIYEQYF. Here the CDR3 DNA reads TGCGCCAGCAGCTTCGGGCAGGGGATCTACGAGCAGTACTTC. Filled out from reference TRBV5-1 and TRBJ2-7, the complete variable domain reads KAGVTQTPRYLIKTRGQQVTLSCSPISGHRSVSWYQQTPGQGLQFLFEYFSETQRNKGNFPGRFSGRQFSNSRSEMNVSTLELGDSALYLCASSFGQGIYEQYFGPGTRLTVT.

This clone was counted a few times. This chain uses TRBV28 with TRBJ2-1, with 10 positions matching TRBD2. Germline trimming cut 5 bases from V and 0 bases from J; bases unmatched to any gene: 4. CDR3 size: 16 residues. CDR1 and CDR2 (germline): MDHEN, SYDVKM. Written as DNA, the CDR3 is TGTGCCAGCAGTGCGGCTAGCGGGAGCTCCTACAATGAGCAGTTCTTC. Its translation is CASSAASGSSYNEQFF.

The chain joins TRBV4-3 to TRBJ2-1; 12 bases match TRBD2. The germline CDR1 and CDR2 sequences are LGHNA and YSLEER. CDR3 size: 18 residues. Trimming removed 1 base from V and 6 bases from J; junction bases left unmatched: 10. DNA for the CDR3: TGCGCCAGCAGCCAAGTTGGGCCGGGACTAGCGGGCTCCAATGAGCAGTTCTTC. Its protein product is CASSQVGPGLAGSNEQFF.

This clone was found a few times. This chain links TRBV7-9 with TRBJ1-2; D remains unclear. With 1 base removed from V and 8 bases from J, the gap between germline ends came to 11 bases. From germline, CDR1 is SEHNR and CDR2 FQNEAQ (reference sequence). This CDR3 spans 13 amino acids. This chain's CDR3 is CASSLVAEEGYTF. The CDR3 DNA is TGTGCCAGCAGCTTAGTTGCCGAAGAGGGCTACACCTTC.

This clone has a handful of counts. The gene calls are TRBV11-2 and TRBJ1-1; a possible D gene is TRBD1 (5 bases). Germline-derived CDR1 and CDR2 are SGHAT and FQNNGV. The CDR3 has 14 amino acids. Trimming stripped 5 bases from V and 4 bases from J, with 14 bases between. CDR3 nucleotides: TGTGCCAGCAGCGGGGACGGGCGGGGCACTGAAGCTTTCTTT. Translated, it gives CASSGDGRGTEAFF.

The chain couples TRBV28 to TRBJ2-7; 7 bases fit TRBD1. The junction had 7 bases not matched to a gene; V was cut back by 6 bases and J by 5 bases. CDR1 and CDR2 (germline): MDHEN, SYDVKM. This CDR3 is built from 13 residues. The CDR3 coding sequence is TGTGCCAGCAGACTACAGGGGTTACACGAGCAGTACTTC. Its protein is CASRLQGLHEQYF.

The CDR3 here is CASSLFSEGGLFF. The CDR3 DNA reads as TGTGCCAGCAGTTTATTCAGCGAGGGTGGACTGTTTTTT. V is TRBV28 and J is TRBJ1-4, with D unresolved. V was trimmed by 1 base and J by 13 bases, leaving 13 bases between them. Germline V gene data show CDR1 as MDHEN and CDR2 as SYDVKM. There are 13 residues in the CDR3. The entire variable domain, with the rest obtained from reference TRBV28 and TRBJ1-4, is as follows: DVKVTQSSRYLVKRTGEKVFLECVQDMDHENMFWYRQDPGLGLRLIYFSYDVKMKEKGDIPEGYSVSREKKERFSLILESASTNQTSMYLCASSLFSEGGLFFGSGTQLSVL.

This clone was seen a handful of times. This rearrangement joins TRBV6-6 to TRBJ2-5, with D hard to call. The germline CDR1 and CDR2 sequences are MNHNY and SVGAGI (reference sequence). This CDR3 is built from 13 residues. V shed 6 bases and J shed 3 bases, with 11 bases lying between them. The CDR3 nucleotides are TGTGCCAGCAGAACAGTCCAAGAAGAGACCCAGTACTTC. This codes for CASRTVQEETQYF.

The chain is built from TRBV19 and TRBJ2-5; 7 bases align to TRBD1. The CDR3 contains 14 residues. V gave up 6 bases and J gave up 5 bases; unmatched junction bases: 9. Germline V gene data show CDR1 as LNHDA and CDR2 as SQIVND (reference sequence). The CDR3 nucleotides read TGTGCCAGTAGCGGGACAGAGCTACGGGAGACCCAGTACTTC. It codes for CASSGTELRETQYF. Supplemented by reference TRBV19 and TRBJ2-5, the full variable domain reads DGGITQSPKYLFRKEGQNVTLSCEQNLNHDAMYWYRQDPGQGLRLIYYSQIVNDFQKGDIAEGYSVSREKKESFPLTVTSAQKNPTAFYLCASSGTELRETQYFGPGTRLLVL.

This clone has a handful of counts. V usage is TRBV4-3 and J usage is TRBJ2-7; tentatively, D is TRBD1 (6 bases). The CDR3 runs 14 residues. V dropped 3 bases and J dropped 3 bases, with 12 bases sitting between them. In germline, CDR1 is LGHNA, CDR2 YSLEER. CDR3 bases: TGCGCCAGCAGCCAGGGACACTCGAACTACGAGCAGTACTTC. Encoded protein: CASSQGHSNYEQYF.

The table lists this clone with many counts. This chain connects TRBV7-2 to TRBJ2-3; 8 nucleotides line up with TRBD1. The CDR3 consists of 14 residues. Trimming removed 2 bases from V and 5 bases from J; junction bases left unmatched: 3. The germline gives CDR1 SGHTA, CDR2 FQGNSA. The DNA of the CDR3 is TGTGCCAGCAGCTTACAGGGGGCCCAAGATACGCAGTATTTT. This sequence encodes CASSLQGAQDTQYF.

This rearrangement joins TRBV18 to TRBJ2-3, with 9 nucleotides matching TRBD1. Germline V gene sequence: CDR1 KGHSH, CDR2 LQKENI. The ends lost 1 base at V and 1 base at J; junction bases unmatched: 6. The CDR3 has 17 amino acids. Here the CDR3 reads CASSPLGGTGRTDTQYF. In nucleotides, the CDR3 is TGTGCCAGCTCACCACTTGGCGGGACAGGGCGCACAGATACGCAGTATTTT.